This T cell receptor beta chain originates from a study of blood T cells in healthy people across ages. Each sample gave at least 6.5 million isolated PBMCs. Total RNA was isolated from each sample in quantities of at least 6 micrograms. Sample-barcoded 5' priming and a J-beta primer mix drove a second PCR of about 6 to 12 cycles. TCRdb ran MiXCR on the 5' RACE reads and lists one entry per CDR3 protein. Of some 640,000 distinct CDR3 sequences in the sample, about 30% were seen once. This clonotype appeared a few times. What it recognizes is unknown. Germline V lookup: CDR1 SGDLS, CDR2 YYNGEE. The CDR3 loop spans 13 amino acids. Trimming pared 0 bases from V and 4 bases from J, leaving 4 bases between. General study results and limits: TCR beta diversity correlated strongly with naive T cell percentage.

This clonotype was sampled from a woman older than 75 in good health. The chain combines TRBV9 with TRBJ2-2, with D unresolved. The source material was blood. CDR3 bases: TGTGCCAGCAGCGTAGCCAGCACCGGGGAGCTGTTTTTT. Encoded protein: CASSVASTGELFF.